These 23 T cell receptor beta chains came from one sample sequenced in a study of blood T cell repertoires in COVID-19. Sequencing was performed with immunoSEQ multiplex PCR; in TCRdb, only in-frame clones are kept and a portion is missing. In the table there are roughly 250,000 clones, about 85% of which are singletons. Sequences were obtained from peripheral blood. These receptors all stem from a human donor with COVID-19, enrolled during active disease. The donor label of this sample is uncertain.

V and J are TRBV28 and TRBJ2-6, with a possible D match to TRBD1 (6 bases). Trimming removed 6 bases from V and 5 bases from J, with 14 bases in between. The CDR3 covers 15 residues. Germline-derived CDR1 and CDR2 are MDHEN and SYDVKM. CDR3 DNA: TGTGCCAGCAGCAAGGACAGAGGCTGGGCCAACGTCCTGACTTTC. Protein product: CASSKDRGWANVLTF.

This clone was observed once. V gene TRBV7-2 combines with J gene TRBJ2-7; D remains unclear. CDR1 and CDR2 from the germline V gene are SGHTA and FQGNSA. With 4 bases removed from V and 3 bases from J, the gap between germline ends came to 16 bases. CDR3 length equals 15 residues. The CDR3 loop is CASSSATRRHYEQYF. CDR3 nucleotide sequence: TGTGCCAGCAGCTCAGCTACGCGGCGCCACTACGAGCAGTACTTC.

On this clone: Mismatch with germline at one junction end may stem from a read error. The rearrangement joins TRBV7-2 to TRBJ1-2; no definite D call. The CDR3 consists of 15 residues. CDR1 SGHTA and CDR2 FQGNSA come from the germline V gene. CDR3 DNA sequence: TGTGCCAGCCCAGCTACGAGGGCTGCTAACTATGGCCACACCTTC. Encoded protein: CASPATRAANYGHTF.

This sequence joins TRBV18 and TRBJ1-5; no clear D gene. The CDR3 sequence is 14 residues long. With 2 bases removed from V and 3 bases from J, the gap between germline ends came to 8 bases. The germline CDR1 and CDR2 sequences are KGHSH and LQKENI. CDR3 sequence (DNA): TGTGCCAGCTCACCATTGAGGAACAATCAGCCCCAGCATTTT. It yields the protein CASSPLRNNQPQHF.

The chain carries TRBV20-1 and TRBJ2-1, with D possibly matching TRBD2 (5 bases). V was pared by 3 bases and J by 5 bases, with 17 bases between. The length of the CDR3 is 15 residues. From germline, CDR1 is DFQATT and CDR2 SNEGSKA (reference sequence). Here the CDR3 reads CSASPDSSLNNEQFF. The CDR3 DNA is TGCAGTGCTAGTCCGGACTCCTCACTCAACAATGAGCAGTTCTTC.

This chain connects TRBV5-6 to TRBJ2-2, with TRBD2 identical over 11 bases. V lost 1 base, J lost 6 bases, and 5 bases stayed unmatched. The CDR3 is made up of 16 amino acids. Germline V lookup: CDR1 SGHDT, CDR2 YYEEEE. CDR3 residues: CASSLRTSGSPGELFF. The CDR3, as DNA: TGTGCCAGCAGCTTGCGTACTAGCGGGAGTCCCGGGGAGCTGTTTTTT.

The DNA for the CDR3 is TGTGCCAGCAGTATACAGCCCACCGGGGAGCTGTTTTTT. Translation gives CASSIQPTGELFF. The gene calls are TRBV27 and TRBJ2-2; D is uncertain. The CDR3 has 13 residues. Trimming stripped 5 bases from V and 4 bases from J, with 8 bases between. From germline, CDR1 is MNHEY and CDR2 SMNVEV (reference sequence).

CDR3 in DNA: TGTGCCAGCAGCCATTTAGGGGAGGTCGGGGAGCTGTTTTTT. Translated, it gives CASSHLGEVGELFF. The gene calls are TRBV3-1 (or the pseudogene TRBV3-2) and TRBJ2-2; the D gene is possibly TRBD2 (6 bases). This CDR3 has 14 residues. Trimming took 3 bases from V and 7 from J, leaving 12 bases between them. Germline CDR1 reads LGHDT; CDR2 reads YNNKEL (reference sequence).

CDR3 amino acids: CASSTGMPGNSPLHF. The CDR3 DNA follows: TGTGCCAGCAGTACGGGGATGCCCGGGAATTCACCCCTCCACTTT. This chain links TRBV6-5 with TRBJ1-6; D gene ambiguous. This CDR3 is built from 15 residues. Trimming removed 5 bases from V and 7 bases from J, with 15 bases in between. The germline gives CDR1 MNHEY, CDR2 SVGAGI.

The chain uses TRBV18 and TRBJ1-4, with TRBD1 matching 9 bases. The CDR3 length is 13 residues. The V and J ends lost 9 bases and 8 bases, in that order; junction bases with no gene match: 7. Germline V gene data show CDR1 as KGHSH and CDR2 as LQKENI. For the CDR3, the DNA is TGTGCCAGTAAGCGGGACAGGGACGAAAAACTGTTTTTT. This gives the protein CASKRDRDEKLFF.

A few counts support this clone. CDR3 region: CASSGDRDQPQHF. In DNA form, the CDR3 reads TGTGCCAGCAGCGGGGACAGGGATCAGCCCCAGCATTTT. The chain employs TRBV11-2 and TRBJ1-5, with 9 bases that match TRBD1. With V trimmed by 5 bases and J by 5 bases, 1 base remained unmatched. The CDR3 sequence is 13 residues long. Germline V gene sequence: CDR1 SGHAT, CDR2 FQNNGV.

This clone was seen more than once but under ten times. The chain couples TRBV28 to TRBJ1-1; the D gene is possibly TRBD1 (6 bases). The V gene's germline CDR1 is MDHEN and CDR2 SYDVKM. The CDR3 consists of 14 residues. The ends were cut back, 6 bases at V and 6 bases at J, with 17 bases in the middle. The CDR3 DNA is TGTGCCAGCAGAGAGGGTGGGGGCTTGTCTGAAGCTTTCTTT. Translation: CASREGGGLSEAFF.

V usage is TRBV28 and J usage is TRBJ1-1; D is perhaps TRBD1 (6 bases). This CDR3 contains 15 residues. V shed 4 bases and J shed 0 bases, with 12 bases lying between them. Germline V gene sequence: CDR1 MDHEN, CDR2 SYDVKM. CDR3 residues: CASSSPGHMNTEAFF. The CDR3 DNA sequence: TGTGCCAGCAGTTCACCGGGACACATGAACACTGAAGCTTTCTTT. The variable domain in full, completed from reference TRBV28 and TRBJ1-1, reads DVKVTQSSRYLVKRTGEKVFLECVQDMDHENMFWYRQDPGLGLRLIYFSYDVKMKEKGDIPEGYSVSREKKERFSLILESASTNQTSMYLCASSSPGHMNTEAFFGQGTRLTVV.

This chain connects TRBV6-6 to TRBJ1-4, with TRBD1 matching over 10 bases. Germline CDR1 is MNHNY and CDR2 is SVGAGI (reference sequence). V was clipped by 6 bases and J by 8 bases; unmatched bases: 6. The CDR3 covers 14 residues. The CDR3 DNA follows: TGTGCCAGCAGGCTGACAGGGGGCTCCGAAAAACTGTTTTTT. Amino acid sequence: CASRLTGGSEKLFF.

The chain combines TRBV15 with TRBJ1-4; D possibly corresponds to TRBD1 (6 bases). The CDR3 totals 15 residues. Germline V lookup: CDR1 LNHNV, CDR2 YYDKDF (reference sequence). The V end lost 2 bases, the J end lost 3 bases, and 10 bases lay between the germline ends. The CDR3 protein is CATSRSDRANEKLFF. In DNA form, the CDR3 reads TGTGCCACCAGCAGATCGGACAGAGCTAATGAAAAACTGTTTTTT.

The chain couples TRBV7-9 to TRBJ2-5, with 7 nucleotides matching TRBD1. Germline CDR1 reads SEHNR; CDR2 reads FQNEAQ (reference sequence). V dropped 5 bases and J dropped 4; count of bases not matched to a gene: 4. The CDR3 length is 13 residues. The CDR3 is CASSKGAVETQYF. The CDR3 DNA follows: TGTGCCAGCAGCAAGGGGGCGGTAGAGACCCAGTACTTC.

The chain couples TRBV19 to TRBJ1-5; 8 bases match TRBD1. Per germline, CDR1 LNHDA and CDR2 SQIVND (reference sequence). With V trimmed by 5 bases and J by 4 bases, 10 bases remained unmatched. The CDR3 is 16 residues long. DNA of the CDR3: TGTGCCAGTAGTTCCTGGGGCAGGGGGCTGAATCAGCCCCAGCATTTT. This encodes CASSSWGRGLNQPQHF.

The gene calls are TRBV7-2 and TRBJ2-3; D gene ambiguous. This CDR3 has 14 amino acids. V shed 1 base and J shed 12 bases, with 17 bases lying between them. CDR1 SGHTA and CDR2 FQGNSA come from the germline V gene. The CDR3 nucleotides read TGTGCCAGCAGCTTAGGAGGCTTGCGATTAGTTCAGTATTTT. Amino acids: CASSLGGLRLVQYF.

The chain is built from TRBV7-2 and TRBJ1-5; no definite D call. The CDR3 is made up of 14 amino acids. V lost 0 bases to trimming and J lost 4 bases, with 7 bases between them. Germline CDR1 SGHTA, CDR2 FQGNSA. The CDR3 DNA is TGTGCCAGCAGCTTAGCGCTAGCAAATCAGCCCCAGCATTTT. Translated: CASSLALANQPQHF. The complete variable domain, with remaining parts taken from reference TRBV7-2 and TRBJ1-5, reads GAGVSQSPSNKVTEKGKDVELRCDPISGHTALYWYRQSLGQGLEFLIYFQGNSAPDKSGLPSDRFSAERTGGSVSTLTIQRTQQEDSAVYLCASSLALANQPQHFGDGTRLSIL.

The table lists this clone with many counts. The sample has other DNA sequences that encode this CDR3 too. V is TRBV12-3 or TRBV12-4 and J is TRBJ2-3; D not certain. The ends were cut back, 3 bases at V and 4 bases at J, with 8 bases in the middle. The CDR3 length is 13 residues. The CDR3 here is CASSLPPADTQYF. CDR3 coding DNA: TGTGCCAGCAGTTTGCCCCCAGCAGATACGCAGTATTTT.

CDR3 nucleotide sequence: TGTGCCACCAGTGAGGCCACCCGGGGGGTCACAGATACGCAGTATTTT. Residues: CATSEATRGVTDTQYF. The gene calls are TRBV24-1 and TRBJ2-3; 7 bases are shared with TRBD2. Germline V CDR1 and CDR2: KGHDR, SFDVKD. V shed 4 bases, J shed 2 bases, and the junction held 8 bases outside the gene matches. CDR3 length: 16 residues.

The V gene is TRBV5-1, the J gene TRBJ2-5; 7 bases are shared with TRBD1. This CDR3 has 16 amino acids. V dropped 1 base and J dropped 5; count of bases not matched to a gene: 11. Germline CDR1 is SGHRS and CDR2 is YFSETQ. The CDR3 spells CASSLSPGGEGETQYF. The CDR3 nucleotides read TGCGCCAGCAGCTTGAGTCCAGGGGGAGAAGGCGAGACCCAGTACTTC.

The rearrangement uses TRBV20-1 and TRBJ1-6, with D unclear. Trimming shortened V by 3 bases and J by 5 bases, and 11 bases separated the two germline ends. CDR1 is DFQATT and CDR2 is SNEGSKA in the germline V gene (reference sequence). CDR3 length: 14 residues. The CDR3 coding sequence is TGCAGTGCTAGTACAGAGATGGATAATTCACCCCTCCACTTT. Amino acid sequence: CSASTEMDNSPLHF.